The 26 T cell receptor beta chains given below trace back to one sample, sequenced in a study of blood T cells in healthy people across ages. With a J-beta primer mix and a sample-barcoded 5' primer, a second PCR ran roughly 6 to 12 cycles. TCRdb reprocessed the 5' RACE reads via MiXCR and lists one record per CDR3 protein. The table lists around 1,600,000 distinct CDR3 sequences, 35% to 45% of them singletons. The sequencing sample was made of blood. The source is a woman aged 18-29 years in good health.

The J gene is TRBJ1-2, the V gene TRBV7-9; D unclear. Looked up from germline, CDR1 is SEHNR and CDR2 is FQNEAQ (reference sequence). This CDR3 comprises 15 residues. V lost 5 bases and J lost 2, with 15 bases in between. CDR3 DNA: TGTGCCAGCAGCCCTTGGGTGGGGTTCAACTATGGCTACACCTTC. The encoded protein is CASSPWVGFNYGYTF.

CDR3 DNA sequence: TGTGCCAGCAGCCCGCTTGGACTAGCGGCGAACACCGGGGAGCTGTTTTTT. It specifies CASSPLGLAANTGELFF. V usage is TRBV11-2 and J usage is TRBJ2-2; 10 bases align to TRBD2. V shed 5 bases and J 0 bases; nucleotides not matched to a gene: 6. The CDR3 runs 17 residues. The germline V gene encodes CDR1 SGHAT and CDR2 FQNNGV.

This clonotype has just a few counts. The chain joins TRBV10-2 to TRBJ2-1, with D unclear. This CDR3 region has 13 residues. Looked up from germline, CDR1 is WSHSY and CDR2 is SAAADI. The germline V and J ends were trimmed by 8 bases and 2 bases, with 10 bases remaining between them. The CDR3 is CASGLTPYNEQFF. The CDR3 DNA reads TGCGCCAGCGGCCTCACCCCCTACAATGAGCAGTTCTTC.

This clonotype occurred many times. The chain employs TRBV6-2 or TRBV6-3 and TRBJ2-1, with a weak D call TRBD1 (6 bases). The V gene's germline CDR1 is MNHEY and CDR2 SVGEGT. This CDR3 contains 14 residues. Trimming pared 2 bases from V and 2 bases from J, leaving 7 bases between. The CDR3 DNA reads as TGTGCCAGCAGTTACCAGGGGCCCTACAATGAGCAGTTCTTC. Its protein product is CASSYQGPYNEQFF.

V is TRBV7-8 and J is TRBJ2-3, with 8 positions matching TRBD1. The V gene's germline CDR1 is SGHVS and CDR2 FQNEAQ. Trimming took 8 bases from V and 4 from J; bases not matched to a gene: 5. This CDR3 is built from 13 residues. In DNA form, the CDR3 reads TGTGCCAGCGTCCTACAGGGGGCAGATACGCAGTATTTT. Translated, it gives CASVLQGADTQYF.

V and J are TRBV27 and TRBJ1-2, with D perhaps matching TRBD1 (6 bases). The V and J ends lost 2 bases and 0 bases respectively, with 13 bases between them. CDR1 and CDR2 (germline): MNHEY, SMNVEV (reference sequence). The CDR3 totals 16 residues. The CDR3 DNA is TGTGCCAGCAGTTTAAGTCTTGGGGGCCCTAACTATGGCTACACCTTC. It encodes CASSLSLGGPNYGYTF.

The chain links TRBV20-1 to TRBJ2-7; 10 bases map to TRBD2. The ends lost 2 bases at V and 3 bases at J; junction bases unmatched: 4. The length of the CDR3 is 14 residues. Germline CDR1 DFQATT, CDR2 SNEGSKA (reference sequence). CDR3: CSARLAGAHYEQYF. CDR3 in DNA: TGCAGTGCTAGACTAGCGGGAGCCCACTACGAGCAGTACTTC.

This clonotype was seen more than once but under ten times. The CDR3 sequence: CASSQDWQNEQFF. In DNA, the CDR3 is TGTGCCAGCAGCCAAGATTGGCAGAACGAGCAGTTCTTC. This chain links TRBV3-1 with TRBJ2-1; D remains unclear. The CDR3 is 13 residues long. V shed 0 bases and J shed 10 bases, with 10 bases lying between them. The germline V gene encodes CDR1 LGHDT and CDR2 YNNKEL (reference sequence).

The table lists this clonotype with a few counts. The rearrangement uses TRBV7-2 and TRBJ2-7, with a tentative D call TRBD2 (6 bases). CDR1 is SGHTA, CDR2 FQGNSA, per germline. The V gene lost 1 base and the J gene lost 7 bases, with 11 bases spanning the gap. The CDR3 has 13 amino acids. CDR3 coding DNA: TGTGCCAGCAGCTTAGAACGTCTAGCGGAGCAGTACTTC. Translation gives CASSLERLAEQYF.

This clonotype was observed a few times. V is TRBV4-1 and J is TRBJ1-5; weak D call: TRBD1 (5 bases). CDR1 MGHRA and CDR2 YSYEKL come from the germline V gene. CDR3 length: 16 amino acids. V lost 0 bases, J lost 0 bases, and 9 bases lay in between. The CDR3 protein is CASSQERTSSNQPQHF. DNA for the CDR3: TGCGCCAGCAGCCAAGAAAGGACATCTAGCAATCAGCCCCAGCATTTT.

This clonotype was counted a few times. This chain joins TRBV11-2 and TRBJ2-5; D may match TRBD1 or TRBD2 (5 bases each). CDR1 and CDR2 from the germline V gene are SGHAT and FQNNGV. The CDR3 is 16 residues long. Trimming stripped 5 bases from V and 5 bases from J, with 21 bases between. The CDR3 nucleotides read TGTGCCAGCAGCCCCATATTTGTAGGGGCGGGTGAGACCCAGTACTTC. Residues: CASSPIFVGAGETQYF.

V usage is TRBV21-1 and J usage is TRBJ1-2. TRBV21-1 constitutes a pseudogene. This CDR3 has 13 amino acids. Written as DNA, the CDR3 is TGTGCCAGACCTCGCGGGGGACTCTATGGCTACACCTTC. Its protein is CARPRGGLYGYTF.

The table lists this clonotype with a few counts. This sequence joins TRBV12-3 or TRBV12-4 and TRBJ2-5, with 9 nucleotides matching TRBD1. The V gene end was trimmed by 6 bases and the J gene end by 11 bases; junction bases not matched to a gene: 19. The CDR3 spans 16 residues. CDR3: CASRGADRGVLAGQYF. In nucleotides, the CDR3 is TGTGCCAGCAGGGGAGCGGACAGGGGTGTCCTAGCAGGGCAGTACTTC.

The chain recombines TRBV12-3 or TRBV12-4 with TRBJ2-5, with 7 bases matching TRBD2. The V gene end was trimmed by 8 bases and the J gene end by 1 base; junction bases not matched to a gene: 7. The CDR3 length is 14 residues. The chain's CDR3 is CASGSSGGQETQYF. CDR3 nucleotides: TGTGCCAGCGGATCCTCGGGGGGCCAAGAGACCCAGTACTTC.

This clonotype was observed a few times. The chain combines TRBV12-3 or TRBV12-4 with TRBJ1-1; D is possibly TRBD1 (5 bases). Trimming stripped 8 bases from V and 3 bases from J, with 13 bases between. The CDR3 runs 13 residues. CDR3 region: CASGSREDTEAFF. CDR3 sequence (DNA): TGTGCCAGCGGCAGCAGGGAAGACACTGAAGCTTTCTTT.

Regarding this clonotype: A much larger clone differs by one base, so this may be a read error. V usage is TRBV27 and J usage is TRBJ2-7; D unresolved. Germline CDR1 is MNHEY and CDR2 is SMNVEV (reference sequence). This CDR3 comprises 12 residues. The DNA of the CDR3 is TGTGCCAGCATGGGAAGCTCCTACAAGCAGTACTTC. It specifies CASMGSSYKQYF.

The chain uses TRBV30 and TRBJ2-7; the D gene is possibly TRBD1 (6 bases). Germline-derived CDR1 and CDR2 are GTSNPN and SVGIG (reference sequence). V was shortened by 3 bases and J by 0 bases, with 9 bases between the two germline ends. The CDR3 length is 13 residues. CDR3 sequence: CAWRGTYSYEQYF. Here the CDR3 DNA reads TGTGCCTGGAGGGGGACATACTCCTACGAGCAGTACTTC.

The chain couples TRBV12-3 or TRBV12-4 to TRBJ1-3; 8 bases map to TRBD1. Germline trimming cut 7 bases from V and 0 bases from J; bases unmatched to any gene: 8. This CDR3 is 16 amino acids long. CDR3 sequence reads: CASTPTGVRSGNTIYF. CDR3 sequence (DNA): TGTGCCAGCACCCCGACAGGGGTCCGCTCTGGAAACACCATATATTTT.

J is TRBJ2-3 and V is TRBV7-8; the match to TRBD2 covers 8 bases. CDR1 is SGHVS, CDR2 FQNEAQ, per germline. J lost 4 bases, V lost 0 bases, and 6 bases had no gene match. The CDR3 has 16 residues. The CDR3 sequence is CASSLARTSRADTQYF. CDR3 sequence (DNA): TGTGCCAGCAGCTTAGCCAGGACTAGCAGGGCAGATACGCAGTATTTT.

This chain connects TRBV18 to TRBJ1-2, with D possibly matching TRBD1 (5 bases). Trimming took 0 bases from V and 2 from J, leaving 13 bases between them. The germline CDR1 and CDR2 sequences are KGHSH and LQKENI. There are 16 residues in the CDR3. CDR3 in DNA: TGTGCCAGCTCACCACCGTCCGGCAGGGAGAACTATGGCTACACCTTC. Translation gives CASSPPSGRENYGYTF.

Of note for this clonotype: At one of its ends the junction is not consistent with the germline gene, which may arise from a read error. The chain links TRBV7-2 to TRBJ1-2; D ambiguous. Germline CDR1 is SGHTA and CDR2 is FQGNSA. This CDR3 has 15 residues. The CDR3, as DNA: TGTGCCCGCAGCCGACGGCGGACTGGGATATATGGCTACACCTTC. Translated, it gives CARSRRRTGIYGYTF.

V and J are TRBV20-1 and TRBJ2-1; the D gene is possibly TRBD2 (5 bases). Germline V CDR1 and CDR2: DFQATT, SNEGSKA (reference sequence). The CDR3 loop spans 14 amino acids. The V end lost 5 bases, the J end lost 5 bases, and 16 bases lay between the germline ends. CDR3 protein: CSASLAGADNEQFF. The CDR3 DNA reads TGCAGTGCTTCCCTAGCAGGAGCTGACAATGAGCAGTTCTTC.

J is TRBJ2-7 and V is TRBV12-3 or TRBV12-4; D is possibly TRBD1 or TRBD2 (5 bases each). V lost 4 bases to trimming and J lost 0 bases, with 13 bases between them. This CDR3 has 15 residues. CDR3 in DNA: TGTGCCAGCAGTTCCCGGGGCCTGAGCTCCTACGAGCAGTACTTC. It translates to CASSSRGLSSYEQYF.

This chain links TRBV30 with TRBJ1-2; D unresolved. The CDR3 runs to 16 residues. In germline, CDR1 is GTSNPN, CDR2 SVGIG (reference sequence). V lost 2 bases to trimming and J lost 0 bases, with 16 bases between them. The CDR3 here is CAWSYPGLIANYGYTF. As DNA, the CDR3 is TGTGCCTGGAGTTACCCAGGACTGATAGCTAACTATGGCTACACCTTC.

The CDR3 loop reads CASRKTGTKTNYGYTF. The CDR3 region has the DNA TGTGCCAGCAGGAAAACCGGGACAAAGACTAACTATGGCTACACCTTC. The chain employs TRBV6-2 or TRBV6-3 and TRBJ1-2, with D perhaps TRBD1 (6 bases). The CDR3 has 16 amino acids. V was clipped by 6 bases and J by 0 bases, with 17 bases between them. Per germline, CDR1 MNHEY and CDR2 SVGEGT.

This chain connects TRBV12-5 to TRBJ2-7; D gene uncertain. CDR3 length: 14 residues. Germline-derived CDR1 and CDR2 are LGHNT and FRNRAP. V was trimmed by 6 bases and J by 5 bases, leaving 17 bases between them. The CDR3 here is CASGLAIRLHEQYF. CDR3 coding DNA: TGTGCTAGTGGGCTCGCCATCCGGCTCCACGAGCAGTACTTC.